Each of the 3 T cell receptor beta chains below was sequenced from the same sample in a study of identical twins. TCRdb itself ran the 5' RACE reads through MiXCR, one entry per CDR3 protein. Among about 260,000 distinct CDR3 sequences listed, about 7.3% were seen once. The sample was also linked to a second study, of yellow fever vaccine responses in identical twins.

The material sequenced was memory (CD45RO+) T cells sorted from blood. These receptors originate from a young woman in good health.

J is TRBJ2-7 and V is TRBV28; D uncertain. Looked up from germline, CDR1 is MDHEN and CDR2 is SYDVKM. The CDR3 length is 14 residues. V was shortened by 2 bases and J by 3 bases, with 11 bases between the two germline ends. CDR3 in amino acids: CASSLRLQYYEQYF. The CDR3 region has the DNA TGTGCCAGCAGTTTACGGCTCCAATACTACGAGCAGTACTTC.

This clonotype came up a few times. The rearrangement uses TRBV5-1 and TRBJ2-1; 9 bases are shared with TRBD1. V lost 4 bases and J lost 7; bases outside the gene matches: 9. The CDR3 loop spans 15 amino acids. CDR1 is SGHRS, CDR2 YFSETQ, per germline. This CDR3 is CASSRNRGLGNEQFF. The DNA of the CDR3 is TGCGCCAGCAGCCGGAACAGGGGGCTGGGGAATGAGCAGTTCTTC. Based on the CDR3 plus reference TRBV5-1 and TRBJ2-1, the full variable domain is KAGVTQTPRYLIKTRGQQVTLSCSPISGHRSVSWYQQTPGQGLQFLFEYFSETQRNKGNFPGRFSGRQFSNSRSEMNVSTLELGDSALYLCASSRNRGLGNEQFFGPGTRLTVL.

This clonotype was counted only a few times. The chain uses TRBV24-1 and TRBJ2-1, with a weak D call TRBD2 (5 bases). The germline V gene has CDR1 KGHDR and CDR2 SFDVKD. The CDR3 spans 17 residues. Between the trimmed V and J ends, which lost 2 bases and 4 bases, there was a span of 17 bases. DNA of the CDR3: TGTGCCACCAGTGATTCGACCCCGGGGAATCCTTACAATGAGCAGTTCTTC. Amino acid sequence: CATSDSTPGNPYNEQFF.